Presented here are 12 T cell receptor beta chains from one specimen sequenced in a study of blood T cell repertoires in COVID-19. This table comes from immunoSEQ multiplex PCR, and its TCRdb copy is limited to in-frame clones, with some not included. This sample has around 130,000 clones, with around 85% found just once. The sequenced sample was peripheral blood. The receptor set was obtained from a man aged 60-69 years with acute or convalescent COVID-19.

This chain joins TRBV7-2 and TRBJ2-3; 9 bases match TRBD2. The germline V gene has CDR1 SGHTA and CDR2 FQGNSA. The length of the CDR3 is 16 residues. V was pared by 1 base and J by 5 bases, with 7 bases of the junction left unmatched. CDR3 region: CASSLGGLAPGDTQYF. The DNA of the CDR3 is TGTGCCAGCAGCTTAGGGGGACTAGCACCTGGAGATACGCAGTATTTT.

This clone turned up a few times. V and J are TRBV7-9 and TRBJ2-3; 7 positions agree with TRBD2. After removal of 0 bases from V and 5 bases from J, the junction contained 5 bases not matched to a gene. CDR1 is SEHNR, CDR2 FQNEAQ, per germline (reference sequence). The CDR3 spans 15 residues. The CDR3 region is CASSLAGGQGDTQYF. CDR3 in DNA: TGTGCCAGCAGCTTAGCGGGAGGGCAGGGAGATACGCAGTATTTT.

This clone was seen a few times. This rearrangement joins TRBV28 to TRBJ2-7; 9 bases align to TRBD2. The CDR3 covers 16 residues. The trim removed 7 bases at V and 0 bases at J, leaving 10 bases unmatched. Germline CDR1 and CDR2: MDHEN and SYDVKM. The CDR3 reads CASTRSGGRASYEQYF. The DNA for the CDR3 is TGTGCCAGCACTCGCTCGGGCGGGAGGGCCTCCTACGAGCAGTACTTC.

The chain recombines TRBV2 with TRBJ1-2, with D possibly being TRBD1 (5 bases). Trimming took off 8 bases at V and 4 bases at J, with 8 bases between the two ends. CDR3 length equals 11 residues. In germline, CDR1 is SNHLY, CDR2 FYNNEI. The CDR3 coding sequence is TGTGCCAGCGGGGGGATCTATGGCTACACCTTC. It yields the protein CASGGIYGYTF. The full variable domain, in which reference TRBV2 and TRBJ1-2 provide the parts outside the CDR3, is EPEVTQTPSHQVTQMGQEVILRCVPISNHLYFYWYRQILGQKVEFLVSFYNNEISEKSEIFDDQFSVERPDGSNFTLKIRSTKLEDSAMYFCASGGIYGYTFGSGTRLTVV.

The CDR3 sequence: CASSPLSTGELFF. The DNA for the CDR3 is TGTGCCAGCTCACCACTTAGCACCGGGGAGCTGTTTTTT. The rearrangement joins TRBV18 to TRBJ2-2, with D unresolved. From germline, CDR1 is KGHSH and CDR2 LQKENI. Between the trimmed V and J ends, which lost 1 base and 4 bases, there was a span of 4 bases. The CDR3 extends over 13 amino acids. The whole variable domain, filled in from reference TRBV18 and TRBJ2-2, reads NAGVMQNPRHLVRRRGQEARLRCSPMKGHSHVYWYRQLPEEGLKFMVYLQKENIIDESGMPKERFSAEFPKEGPSILRIQQVVRGDSAAYFCASSPLSTGELFFGEGSRLTVL.

The chain has TRBV28 and TRBJ2-1; 8 bases agree with TRBD2. The CDR3 is made up of 13 amino acids. The V gene end was trimmed by 7 bases and the J gene end by 7 bases; junction bases not matched to a gene: 6. CDR1 MDHEN and CDR2 SYDVKM come from the germline V gene. Here the CDR3 reads CASMVAGSNEQFF. CDR3 nucleotide sequence: TGTGCCAGCATGGTAGCGGGGTCTAATGAGCAGTTCTTC.

The CDR3 nucleotides read TGTGCCAGCTCTCGAATAACTAGCGACGAGCAGTACTTC. Translated: CASSRITSDEQYF. The gene calls are TRBV18 and TRBJ2-7, with 7 bases aligning to TRBD2. Trimming at V came to 6 bases and at J to 5 bases, leaving 7 bases not matched to a gene. The germline V gene has CDR1 KGHSH and CDR2 LQKENI. The CDR3 loop spans 13 amino acids.

The genes are TRBV7-2 and TRBJ2-7; possibly TRBD1 for D (6 bases). This CDR3 region has 14 residues. The V end was cut by 7 bases, the J end by 3 bases, with 16 bases between. CDR1 and CDR2 from the germline V gene are SGHTA and FQGNSA. CDR3 residues: CASIEGTSLYEQYF. In nucleotides, the CDR3 is TGTGCCAGCATCGAGGGGACATCACTCTACGAGCAGTACTTC.

The J gene is TRBJ2-2, the V gene TRBV6-2 or TRBV6-3, with 7 bases identical to TRBD1. Trimming took 6 bases from V and 4 from J; bases not matched to a gene: 11. CDR3 size: 16 residues. CDR1 and CDR2 from the germline V gene are MNHEY and SVGEGT. The CDR3 DNA sequence: TGTGCCAGCAGCGTTACAGGGGCACGAGGCACCGGGGAGCTGTTTTTT. This codes for CASSVTGARGTGELFF.

The gene calls are TRBV28 and TRBJ1-1, with D hard to call. The CDR3 runs to 12 residues. V shed 8 bases and J shed 2 bases, with 9 bases lying between them. Germline loops: CDR1 MDHEN, CDR2 SYDVKM. CDR3 region: CASRRANTEAFF. CDR3 coding DNA: TGTGCCAGCCGGCGGGCCAACACTGAAGCTTTCTTT.

This chain connects TRBV7-8 to TRBJ1-4, with D maybe TRBD1 (5 bases). The CDR3 length is 12 residues. Germline CDR1 and CDR2: SGHVS and FQNEAQ. Between the trimmed V and J ends, which lost 8 bases and 4 bases, there was a span of 8 bases. CDR3 sequence reads: CASGGVNEKLFF. The CDR3 bases are TGTGCCAGCGGGGGGGTTAATGAAAAACTGTTTTTT.

CDR3: CASSDHPGQGHTGELFF. In nucleotides, the CDR3 is TGTGCCAGCAGCGATCATCCGGGACAGGGACACACCGGGGAGCTGTTTTTT. The rearrangement uses TRBV28 and TRBJ2-2; TRBD1 agrees at 9 bases. The CDR3 has 17 residues. Per germline, CDR1 MDHEN and CDR2 SYDVKM. The junction had 11 bases not matched to a gene; V was cut back by 6 bases and J by 3 bases.